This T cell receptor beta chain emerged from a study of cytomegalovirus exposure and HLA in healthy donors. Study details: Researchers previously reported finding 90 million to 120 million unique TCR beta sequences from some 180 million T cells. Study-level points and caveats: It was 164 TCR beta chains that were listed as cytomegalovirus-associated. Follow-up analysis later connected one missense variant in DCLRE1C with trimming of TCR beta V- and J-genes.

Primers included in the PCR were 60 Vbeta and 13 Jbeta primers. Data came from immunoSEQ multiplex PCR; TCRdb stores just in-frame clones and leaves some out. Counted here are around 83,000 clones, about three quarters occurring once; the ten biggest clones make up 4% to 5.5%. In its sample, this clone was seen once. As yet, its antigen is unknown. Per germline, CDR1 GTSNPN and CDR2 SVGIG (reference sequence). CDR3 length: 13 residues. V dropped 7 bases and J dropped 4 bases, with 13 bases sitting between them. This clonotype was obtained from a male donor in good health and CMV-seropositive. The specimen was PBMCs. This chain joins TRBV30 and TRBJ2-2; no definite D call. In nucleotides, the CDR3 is TGTGCCTCTTACCCCCAGGCCACCGGGGAGCTGTTTTTT. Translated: CASYPQATGELFF. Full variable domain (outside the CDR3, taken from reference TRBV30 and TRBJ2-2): SQTIHQWPATLVQPVGSPLSLECTVEGTSNPNLYWYRQAAGRGLQLLFYSVGIGQISSEVPQNLSASRPQDRQFILSSKKLLLSDSGFYLCASYPQATGELFFGEGSRLTVL.